This T cell receptor beta chain was sequenced in a study of CD8 T cells in ankylosing spondylitis. General study points: A motif of roughly eight highly homologous TCR beta variants was seen as apparently characteristic of ankylosing spondylitis blood. Reportedly, matched ankylosing spondylitis synovial fluid was significantly enriched for disease-linked clones.

In TCRdb, the 5' RACE reads were re-called with MiXCR into one record per CDR3 protein. The data hold over 400,000 distinct CDR3 sequences, with around 26% observed a single time. In this sample, this clonotype turned up many times. The target antigen is unknown. The origin of this receptor is a male donor with ankylosing spondylitis. The sample comprised blood, either unsorted or a sorted T cell fraction (not recorded which).

The CDR3 coding sequence is TGTGCCAGCAGTCGGAAGACAGATACGCAGTATTTT. This translates into CASSRKTDTQYF. V gene TRBV6-2 or TRBV6-3 combines with J gene TRBJ2-3, with D hard to call. This CDR3 is built from 12 residues. Germline loops: CDR1 MNHEY, CDR2 SVGEGT. V was cut by 5 bases and J by 3 bases, with 6 bases left in between.